The 19 T cell receptor beta chains below come from one sample, sequenced in a study of CD8+ T cells in alopecia areata. Extracted RNA was reverse transcribed, and the resulting cDNA served as sequencing template. Using immunoSEQ multiplex PCR, the repertoire was profiled, and TCRdb retains in-frame clones only, with some absent. The data show roughly 97,000 clones, 41% seen once. Material: CD4+ T cells sorted from blood. The receptors were gathered from a human donor with alopecia areata.

The chain joins TRBV18 to TRBJ1-1, with 9 bases identical to TRBD1. CDR3 length: 14 amino acids. CDR1 is KGHSH and CDR2 is LQKENI in the germline V gene. J lost 5 bases, V lost 2 bases, and 3 bases had no gene match. Here the CDR3 reads CASSPGQGRTEAFF. CDR3 DNA sequence: TGTGCCAGCTCACCAGGACAGGGGAGAACTGAAGCTTTCTTT.

The CDR3 region has the DNA TGTGCCAGCAGTGGCCCAAGGGGAAAGGCTTTCTTT. Translating gives CASSGPRGKAFF. V is TRBV6-5 and J is TRBJ1-1, with TRBD1 as a possible D gene (5 bases). Germline values: CDR1 MNHEY, CDR2 SVGAGI. The CDR3 is 12 amino acids. V was cut by 5 bases and J by 11 bases, with 15 bases left in between.

The V call is TRBV6-5, the J call TRBJ2-1; 8 nucleotides agree with TRBD1. Germline CDR1 MNHEY, CDR2 SVGAGI. V shed 3 bases and J 9 bases; nucleotides not matched to a gene: 7. The CDR3 covers 14 residues. The CDR3 DNA sequence: TGTGCCAGCAGTTATCAGGGGGCGCGGGTTGAGCAGTTCTTC. Its protein is CASSYQGARVEQFF.

This clone was recorded a few times. The rearrangement links TRBV29-1 to TRBJ1-1, with a tentative D call TRBD1 (5 bases). The CDR3 is 13 amino acids. V shed 8 bases and J shed 0 bases, with 13 bases lying between them. CDR1 and CDR2 (germline): SQVTM, ANQGSEA. This CDR3 reads CSSKGEMNTEAFF. CDR3 nucleotide sequence: TGCAGCTCTAAAGGGGAAATGAACACTGAAGCTTTCTTT.

The J gene is TRBJ2-5, the V gene TRBV5-6; D call uncertain. The CDR3 has 11 amino acids. V lost 2 bases and J 6 bases, leaving 5 bases between the germline ends. The V gene's germline CDR1 is SGHDT and CDR2 YYEEEE. CDR3 residues: CASSFQQTQYF. CDR3 DNA sequence: TGTGCCAGCAGCTTCCAGCAGACCCAGTACTTC.

This chain joins TRBV27 and TRBJ2-5, with a weak D call TRBD1 (6 bases). The CDR3 totals 16 residues. Trimming cost V 0 bases and J 4 bases, with 15 bases left between them. Germline V CDR1 and CDR2: MNHEY, SMNVEV (reference sequence). In DNA, the CDR3 is TGTGCCAGCAGTTTATCGATGCTCAGGGGCAGAGAGACCCAGTACTTC. Protein sequence: CASSLSMLRGRETQYF.

This clone appeared a few times. The rearrangement joins TRBV29-1 to TRBJ2-1, with 10 bases that match TRBD1. The J segment lost 4 bases and the V segment lost 7 bases, leaving 4 bases of the junction unmatched. The germline V gene has CDR1 SQVTM and CDR2 ANQGSEA. The CDR3 length is 13 residues. The CDR3 nucleotides are TGCAGCGCATGGGACAGGGGTTACAATGAGCAGTTCTTC. Encoded protein: CSAWDRGYNEQFF.

The chain joins TRBV30 to TRBJ2-5; the match to TRBD1 covers 9 bases. Germline V gene data show CDR1 as GTSNPN and CDR2 as SVGIG (reference sequence). After removal of 3 bases from V and 1 base from J, the junction contained 3 bases not matched to a gene. The CDR3 spans 14 residues. CDR3 sequence (DNA): TGTGCCTGGAGCAGGGGACAGGGCCAAGAGACCCAGTACTTC. Its protein is CAWSRGQGQETQYF.

The chain joins TRBV5-1 to TRBJ1-5, with 8 bases that match TRBD1. There are 17 residues in the CDR3. The ends lost 4 bases at V and 6 bases at J; junction bases unmatched: 15. Germline-derived CDR1 and CDR2 are SGHRS and YFSETQ. The CDR3 coding sequence is TGCGCCAGCAGCCTAGATGGCGGGGTCGACAGGGGTCAGCCCCAGCATTTT. It yields the protein CASSLDGGVDRGQPQHF. The full variable domain, its missing parts supplied by reference TRBV5-1 and TRBJ1-5, is KAGVTQTPRYLIKTRGQQVTLSCSPISGHRSVSWYQQTPGQGLQFLFEYFSETQRNKGNFPGRFSGRQFSNSRSEMNVSTLELGDSALYLCASSLDGGVDRGQPQHFGDGTRLSIL.

This clone has only a few counts. The chain recombines TRBV12-5 with TRBJ2-3; D remains ambiguous. V lost 1 base and J lost 5, with 4 bases in between. CDR1 and CDR2 from the germline V gene are LGHNT and FRNRAP. The CDR3 is 12 amino acids. CDR3 sequence reads: CASGLDRDTQYF. DNA for the CDR3: TGTGCTAGTGGTTTGGACAGAGATACGCAGTATTTT.

The chain links TRBV29-1 to TRBJ1-2, with unresolved D. The CDR3 has 12 amino acids. Germline V gene lookup returns CDR1 SQVTM and CDR2 ANQGSEA. V dropped 4 bases and J dropped 4 bases, with 10 bases sitting between them. The CDR3 sequence is CSVGDPTYGYTF. The CDR3 coding sequence is TGCAGCGTTGGGGATCCGACCTATGGCTACACCTTC.

The chain recombines TRBV6-5 with TRBJ1-2; D gene unclear. Germline V gene lookup returns CDR1 MNHEY and CDR2 SVGAGI. V gave up 6 bases and J gave up 3 bases, with 8 bases separating them. This CDR3 spans 12 amino acids. The DNA for the CDR3 is TGTGCCAGCAGCAGTACAGACTATGGCTACACCTTC. Its translation: CASSSTDYGYTF.

This clone has at least ten counts. The chain employs TRBV28 and TRBJ2-3, with 12 nucleotides matching TRBD2. After removal of 4 bases from V and 7 bases from J, the junction contained 6 bases not matched to a gene. Per germline, CDR1 MDHEN and CDR2 SYDVKM. The length of the CDR3 is 15 residues. CDR3: CASSSLLAGGNTQYF. CDR3 nucleotide sequence: TGTGCCAGCAGTTCCCTACTAGCGGGAGGAAATACGCAGTATTTT.

The chain employs TRBV9 and TRBJ1-1, with a weak D call TRBD1 (6 bases). This CDR3 has 15 residues. The V end was cut by 0 bases, the J end by 6 bases, with 15 bases between. In germline, CDR1 is SGDLS, CDR2 YYNGEE. DNA of the CDR3: TGTGCCAGCAGCGTAGAAATAATACCAGGGGCTGAAGCTTTCTTT. This codes for CASSVEIIPGAEAFF.

CDR3 amino acids: CSVGREWPGASYGYTF. The CDR3, as DNA: TGCAGCGTTGGTAGAGAGTGGCCGGGGGCGAGCTATGGCTACACCTTC. V is TRBV29-1 and J is TRBJ1-2, with D possibly matching TRBD1 (6 bases). The germline CDR1 and CDR2 sequences are SQVTM and ANQGSEA. V was trimmed by 4 bases and J by 4 bases, leaving 22 bases between them. The CDR3 loop spans 16 amino acids.

This clone was detected only once. The V call is TRBV2, the J call TRBJ1-6; D call uncertain. The CDR3 extends over 15 amino acids. Trimming shortened V by 0 bases and J by 8 bases, and 11 bases separated the two germline ends. The germline CDR1 and CDR2 sequences are SNHLY and FYNNEI. CDR3: CASSEANHLDSPLHF. Written as DNA, the CDR3 is TGTGCCAGCAGTGAAGCCAACCATTTGGATTCACCCCTCCACTTT.

This CDR3 reads CAWRGQGKGGELFF. In nucleotides, the CDR3 is TGTGCCTGGAGGGGACAGGGCAAGGGCGGGGAGCTGTTTTTT. The chain links TRBV30 to TRBJ2-2; TRBD1 aligns across 9 bases. Germline V gene sequence: CDR1 GTSNPN, CDR2 SVGIG (reference sequence). The V gene end was trimmed by 3 bases and the J gene end by 7 bases; junction bases not matched to a gene: 6. This CDR3 spans 14 amino acids.

DNA for the CDR3: TGTGCCAGCAGCGCAGGGGGTCCTGGGGCCAACGTCCTGACTTTC. Translation gives CASSAGGPGANVLTF. V is TRBV9 and J is TRBJ2-6, with TRBD1 identical over 7 bases. Trimming cost V 3 bases and J 2 bases; bases outside gene matches: 2. Per the germline V gene, CDR1 is SGDLS and CDR2 is YYNGEE. The CDR3 is 15 residues long.

The V call is TRBV30, the J call TRBJ2-3; the D gene is possibly TRBD2 (6 bases). CDR1 and CDR2 (germline): GTSNPN, SVGIG (reference sequence). The germline V and J ends were trimmed by 1 base and 3 bases, with 8 bases remaining between them. The CDR3 length is 13 residues. This CDR3 is CAWSGDFTDTQYF. The CDR3 coding sequence is TGTGCCTGGAGTGGGGACTTTACAGATACGCAGTATTTT.